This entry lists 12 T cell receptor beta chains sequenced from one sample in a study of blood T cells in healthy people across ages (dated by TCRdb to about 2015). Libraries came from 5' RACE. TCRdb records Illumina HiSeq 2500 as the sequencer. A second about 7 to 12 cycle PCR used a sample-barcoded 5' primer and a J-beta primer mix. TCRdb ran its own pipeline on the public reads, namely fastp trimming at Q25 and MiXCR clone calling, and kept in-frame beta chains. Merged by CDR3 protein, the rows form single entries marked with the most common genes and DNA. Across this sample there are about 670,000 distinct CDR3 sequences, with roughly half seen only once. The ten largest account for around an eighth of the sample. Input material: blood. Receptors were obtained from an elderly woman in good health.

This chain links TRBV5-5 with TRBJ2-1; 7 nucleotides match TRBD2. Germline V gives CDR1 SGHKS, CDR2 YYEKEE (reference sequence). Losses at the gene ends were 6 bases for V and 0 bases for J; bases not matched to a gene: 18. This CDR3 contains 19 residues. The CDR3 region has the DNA TGTGCCAGCATCCTTTCGGGGAGGGGCGAAAGAAGCTCCTACAATGAGCAGTTCTTC. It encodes CASILSGRGERSSYNEQFF.

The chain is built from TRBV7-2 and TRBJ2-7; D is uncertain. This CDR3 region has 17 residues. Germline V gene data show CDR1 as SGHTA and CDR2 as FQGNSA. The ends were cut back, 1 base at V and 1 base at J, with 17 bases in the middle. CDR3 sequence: CASSLVAREWRSYEQYF. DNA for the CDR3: TGTGCCAGCAGCTTAGTAGCCCGAGAGTGGCGGTCCTACGAGCAGTACTTC.

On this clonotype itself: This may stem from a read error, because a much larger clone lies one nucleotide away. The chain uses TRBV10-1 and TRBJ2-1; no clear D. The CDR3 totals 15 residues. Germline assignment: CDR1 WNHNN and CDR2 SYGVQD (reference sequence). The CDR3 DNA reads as TGCGCCAGCAGTGAGAGGGTAGCACCCTACGATGAGCAGTTCTTC. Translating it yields CASSERVAPYDEQFF.

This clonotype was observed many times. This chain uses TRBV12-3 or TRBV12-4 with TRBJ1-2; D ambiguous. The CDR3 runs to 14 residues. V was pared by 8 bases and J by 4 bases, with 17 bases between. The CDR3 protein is CASRRTFKFYGYTF. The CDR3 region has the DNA TGTGCCAGCCGCCGCACCTTTAAGTTCTATGGCTACACCTTC.

The CDR3 loop is CASTPKFGTGWKAFF. The CDR3 DNA follows: TGTGCCAGCACCCCAAAGTTCGGGACAGGGTGGAAGGCTTTCTTT. V and J are TRBV12-3 or TRBV12-4 and TRBJ1-1; 9 positions match TRBD1. The ends lost 7 bases at V and 11 bases at J; junction bases unmatched: 17. CDR3 length equals 15 residues.

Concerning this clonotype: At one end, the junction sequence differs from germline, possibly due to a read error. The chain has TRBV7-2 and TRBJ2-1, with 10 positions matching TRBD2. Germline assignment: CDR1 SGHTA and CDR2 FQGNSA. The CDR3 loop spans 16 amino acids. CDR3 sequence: CASNLDPTTSGWRQFF. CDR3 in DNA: TGTGCCAGCAACTTAGATCCGACGACTAGCGGGTGGCGGCAGTTCTTC.

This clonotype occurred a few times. The CDR3 region is CSARDLGTSDTQYF. CDR3 nucleotides: TGCAGTGCTAGAGACCTCGGGACCTCAGATACGCAGTATTTT. The chain joins TRBV20-1 to TRBJ2-3; the D call may be TRBD1 or TRBD2 (5 bases each). V was shortened by 0 bases and J by 4 bases, with 11 bases between the two germline ends. CDR1 is DFQATT, CDR2 SNEGSKA, per germline (reference sequence). This CDR3 spans 14 amino acids.

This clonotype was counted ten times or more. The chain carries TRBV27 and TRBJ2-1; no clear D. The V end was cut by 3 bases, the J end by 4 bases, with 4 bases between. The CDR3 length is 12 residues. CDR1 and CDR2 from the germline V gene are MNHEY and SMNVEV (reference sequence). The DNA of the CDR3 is TGTGCCAGCAGTTTTGGGTACAATGAGCAGTTCTTC. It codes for CASSFGYNEQFF.

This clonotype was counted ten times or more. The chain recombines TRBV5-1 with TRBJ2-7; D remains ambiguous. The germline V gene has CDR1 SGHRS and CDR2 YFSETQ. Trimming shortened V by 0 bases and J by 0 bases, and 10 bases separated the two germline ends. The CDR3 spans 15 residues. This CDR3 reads CASSLDGGSSYEQYF. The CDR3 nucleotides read TGCGCCAGCAGCTTGGATGGCGGTTCCTCCTACGAGCAGTACTTC.

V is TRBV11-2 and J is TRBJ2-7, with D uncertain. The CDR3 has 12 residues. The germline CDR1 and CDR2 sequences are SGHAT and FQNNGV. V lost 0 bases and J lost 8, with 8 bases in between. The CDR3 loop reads CASSLDRAQQYF. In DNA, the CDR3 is TGTGCCAGCAGCTTAGATCGGGCACAGCAGTACTTC.

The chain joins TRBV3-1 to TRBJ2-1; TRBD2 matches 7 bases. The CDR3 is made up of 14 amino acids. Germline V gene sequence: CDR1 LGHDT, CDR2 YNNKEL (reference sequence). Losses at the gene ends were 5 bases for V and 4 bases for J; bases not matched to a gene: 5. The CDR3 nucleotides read TGTGCCAGCAGCATTGGGGGGGTATACAATGAGCAGTTCTTC. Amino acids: CASSIGGVYNEQFF.

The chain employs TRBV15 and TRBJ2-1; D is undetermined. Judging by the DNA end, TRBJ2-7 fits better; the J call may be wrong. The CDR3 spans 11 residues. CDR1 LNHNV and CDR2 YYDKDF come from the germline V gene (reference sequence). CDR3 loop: CATSGYNEQYF. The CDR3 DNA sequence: TGTGCCACCAGCGGATATAATGAGCAGTACTTC.